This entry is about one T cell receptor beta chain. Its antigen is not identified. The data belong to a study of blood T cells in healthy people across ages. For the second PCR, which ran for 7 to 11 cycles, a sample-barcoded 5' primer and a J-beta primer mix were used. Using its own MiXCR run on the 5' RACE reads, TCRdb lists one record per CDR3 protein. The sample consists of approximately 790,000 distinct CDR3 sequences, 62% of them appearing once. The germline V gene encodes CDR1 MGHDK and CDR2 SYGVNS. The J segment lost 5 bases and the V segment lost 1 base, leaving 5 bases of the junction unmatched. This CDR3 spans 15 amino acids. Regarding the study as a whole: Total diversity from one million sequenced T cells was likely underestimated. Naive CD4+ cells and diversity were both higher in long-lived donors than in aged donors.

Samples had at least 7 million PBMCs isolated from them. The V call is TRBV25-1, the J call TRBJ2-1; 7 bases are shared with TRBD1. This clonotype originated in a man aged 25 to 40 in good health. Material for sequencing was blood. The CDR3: CASSEFVGTDNEQFF. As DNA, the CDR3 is TGTGCCAGCAGTGAATTTGTAGGGACAGACAATGAGCAGTTCTTC.